Detailed here is one T cell receptor beta chain. The data are from a study of CD8 T cells in Susac syndrome. A quantity of about 0.5 to 1 ug RNA underwent reverse transcription using random hexamers. With immunoSEQ multiplex PCR, TCR beta CDR3 was amplified across 54 Vbeta and 13 Jbeta. In TCRdb, the immunoSEQ multiplex PCR reads were re-called with MiXCR into one record per CDR3 protein. The repertoire includes 120,000 to 150,000 distinct CDR3 sequences, approximately 94% of them detected once, and 0.075% to 0.1% sits in the top ten. The control group consisted of healthy donors matched for age and sex. TEMRA cells were enriched by FACS, and CD4+ and CD8+ T cells were negatively isolated. The CDR3 runs to 17 residues. Germline values: CDR1 MGHRA, CDR2 YSYEKL. Trimming took off 0 bases at V and 2 bases at J, with 16 bases between the two ends.

The V gene is TRBV4-1, the J gene TRBJ2-5; D may be TRBD2 (6 bases). This TCR was recovered from a human donor in good health. Sequenced sample: CD4+ T cells from PBMCs. The CDR3 loop is CASSQDPTGLMQETQYF. In nucleotides, the CDR3 is TGCGCCAGCAGCCAAGACCCAACGGGACTGATGCAAGAGACCCAGTACTTC.